This T cell receptor (beta chain) emerged from a study of identifying expanded T cells in peripheral blood. Findings and caveats of the study: Approximately 1.1 clones differed between technical replicates, versus around 15 and 18 over time. Clone count variance between approximately 2-week samples rose with total template count.

The assay was immunoSEQ multiplex PCR, and TCRdb's table has in-frame clones only and misses some. The sample includes about 90,000 clones, approximately 86% of them seen just once. No infections or other immune events were documented during collection. Germline V CDR1 and CDR2: SGHTA, FQGNSA. The CDR3 covers 14 residues. V lost 9 bases to trimming and J lost 1 base; unmatched junction nucleotides: 7. As concerns this clone: Antigen specificity is unknown.

This rearrangement joins TRBV7-2 to TRBJ2-7, with 9 positions matching TRBD2. The sequencing input was blood. This sequence originates from a person between 18 and 70 years old in good health. The CDR3 sequence: CASTPGLASYEQYF. The CDR3 bases are TGTGCCAGTACCCCGGGACTAGCATCCTACGAGCAGTACTTC.